This T cell receptor beta chain derives from a study of CD4 T cells in relation to SARS-CoV-2 and coronaviruses. Whole-study context: TCR beta CDR3s were sequenced after approximately ten-day antigen culture of PBMCs.

The germline V gene encodes CDR1 MNHEY and CDR2 SVGEGT. The CDR3 is 14 amino acids. The V end lost 2 bases, the J end lost 4 bases, and 10 bases lay between the germline ends. Some clones are missing from TCRdb's copy, which holds only in-frame ones; the method was immunoSEQ multiplex PCR. The table has tens of thousands of clones, roughly 73% seen once. A remark on this clone: Its antigen is not known.

CD4+ T cells from unexposed donors were obtained before the COVID-19 pandemic (2011-2018). CD4+ T cells were isolated from the cells after more than nine days of culture. Cells permitting, SARS-CoV-2 S/N and four cold-coronavirus spikes were tested on unexposed-donor CD4+ T cells. PBMCs were plated at a few million per well in IL-2-containing medium. Study-level findings and limits: No donor gave both pre-pandemic and post-infection samples.

V usage is TRBV6-2 or TRBV6-3 and J usage is TRBJ2-3, with D unresolved. The receptor's source is a human donor in good health. The sequencing input was CD4+ T cells from PBMCs, cultured in vitro. The CDR3: CASSYDSHADTQYF. The DNA for the CDR3 is TGTGCCAGCAGTTACGATTCCCATGCAGATACGCAGTATTTT.